The subject of this entry is one T cell receptor (beta chain). TCR beta was sequenced from blood CD8+ and CD4+ T cells. Healthy donors acted as controls, with matching for age and sex. TEMRA cells underwent FACS enrichment and CD8+ and CD4+ T cells underwent negative isolation. Trimming removed 4 bases from V and 6 bases from J; junction bases left unmatched: 10. From germline, CDR1 is SGHRS and CDR2 YFSETQ. There are 15 residues in the CDR3. This record comes from a study of CD8 T cells in Susac syndrome. Random hexamers served to reverse transcribe about 0.5 to 1 ug RNA. Across 54 Vbeta and 13 Jbeta, immunoSEQ multiplex PCR amplified TCR beta CDR3. TCRdb re-analysed the immunoSEQ multiplex PCR reads in MiXCR, keeping a single row per CDR3 protein. The top ten clones hold 0.13% to 0.15% of a sample with 180,000 or so distinct CDR3 sequences, more than 90% of them seen once.

The receptor comes from a human donor in good health. The chain joins TRBV5-1 to TRBJ2-1; the match to TRBD1 covers 7 bases. The sample comprised CD4+ T cells from PBMCs. CDR3 loop: CASSTGQVTGNEQFF. In DNA, the CDR3 is TGCGCCAGCAGCACAGGACAGGTCACTGGCAATGAGCAGTTCTTC.